This T cell receptor (beta chain) derives from a study of breast tumors, draining lymph nodes, adjacent tissues (dated by TCRdb to the mid-2010s). In the study overall: In breast cancer patients, the study compared the TCR beta repertoires of tumor, adjacent nontumor tissue and axillary lymph nodes. In human breast cancer, the study set out to evaluate how tumor, surrounding tissue and draining lymph node repertoires relate to one another and whether T cells may move between these sites. Findings and caveats that apply to the study as a whole: The conclusion that tumor T cells originate in lymph nodes was presented as consistent with a hypothesis rather than as directly demonstrated. Tumor and nontumor tissue repertoires were significantly more similar in luminal-like than in basal-like breast cancer. Tumors showed preferential V and J gene usage, and their T-cell repertoire diversity fell below that of lymph nodes yet above that of nontumor tissue. A scenario in which most tumor T cells derive from the lymph node and then expand within tumor tissue was judged to be consistent with the data.

This clonotype was seen more than once but under ten times. The specificity of this receptor is unknown. No much larger clonotype is one base removed from it; base qualities were not supplied. Sequencing took place on an Illumina HiSeq 2000. TCR beta chain libraries were generated by multiplex PCR amplification. The amplified TCR beta chain products were analyzed by high-throughput sequencing. Clones were called with MiXCR by TCRdb after fastp trimmed the public reads at Q25, and only in-frame beta chains were retained. For every CDR3 protein sequence, its rows merge into one entry that carries the most common genes and DNA. The sample records 120,000 to 150,000 distinct CDR3 sequences, about 31% of which are singletons. In total, the top ten clones hold roughly 2.2% of the sample. The axillary draining lymph nodes of breast cancer patients were the source of the lymph node samples. The sequenced sample consisted of axillary lymph node tissue. This TCR came from a female donor with breast cancer. Some clones in this sample may be carry-over from other donors' samples.

The nucleotides read TGTGCCAGCAGTCACCGGGACAGCTCCTACAATGAGCAGTTCTTC. Its product reads: CASSHRDSSYNEQFF. Recombination joined TRBV6-5 with TRBJ2-1; 7 bases in the middle match TRBD1. The germline V end is reduced by 5 bases and the J end by 0 bases; junction bases left unmatched: 4. There are 15 amino acids in the CDR3, from cysteine to phenylalanine inclusive. Only the CDR3 DNA stays, 45 bases, in frame from base 1. Looking up the germline V gene yields CDR1 MNHEY and CDR2 SVGAGI.